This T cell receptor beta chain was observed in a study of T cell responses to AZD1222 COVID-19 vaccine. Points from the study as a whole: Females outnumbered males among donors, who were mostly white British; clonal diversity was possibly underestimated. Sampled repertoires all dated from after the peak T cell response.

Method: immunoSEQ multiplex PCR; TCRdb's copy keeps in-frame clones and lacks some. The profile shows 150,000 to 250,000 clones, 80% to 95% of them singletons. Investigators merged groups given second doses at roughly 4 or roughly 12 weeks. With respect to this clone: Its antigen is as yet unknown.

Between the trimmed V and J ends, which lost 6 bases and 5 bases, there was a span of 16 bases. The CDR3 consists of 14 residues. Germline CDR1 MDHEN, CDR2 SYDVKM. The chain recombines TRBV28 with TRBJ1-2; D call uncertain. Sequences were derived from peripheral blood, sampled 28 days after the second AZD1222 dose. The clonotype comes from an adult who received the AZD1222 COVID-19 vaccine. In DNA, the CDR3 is TGTGCCAGCAGGGAGCAAGGCCGGTCATATGGCTACACCTTC. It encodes CASREQGRSYGYTF.